The 32 T cell receptor beta chains given below trace back to one sample, sequenced in a study of cytomegalovirus exposure and HLA in healthy donors. Primers included in the PCR were 60 Vbeta and 13 Jbeta primers. Only in-frame clones appear in the TCRdb table, and some are missing; sequencing was by immunoSEQ multiplex PCR. The data hold fewer than 250,000 clones, with about 77% observed a single time. Sequenced material: PBMCs. The receptors come from a man aged 25-45 years in good health and CMV-seropositive.

The chain joins TRBV2 to TRBJ2-5; TRBD2 matches 12 bases. This CDR3 spans 15 amino acids. V was clipped by 5 bases and J by 3 bases; unmatched bases: 4. Germline-derived CDR1 and CDR2 are SNHLY and FYNNEI. This CDR3 reads CASSPRLAGEETQYF. The CDR3 coding sequence is TGTGCCAGCAGTCCTCGACTAGCGGGGGAAGAGACCCAGTACTTC.

V usage is TRBV11-2 and J usage is TRBJ2-5; D is perhaps TRBD1 (5 bases). The J call may be mistaken, given a closer DNA end match to TRBJ2-7. The germline V gene encodes CDR1 SGHAT and CDR2 FQNNGV. There are 12 residues in the CDR3. CDR3: CASKGRSYEQYF. CDR3 nucleotide sequence: TGTGCCAGCAAGGGGCGGAGCTACGAGCAGTACTTC.

The CDR3 protein is CASSPNSGGNEQFF. DNA of the CDR3: TGTGCCAGCAGCCCGAACTCCGGGGGCAATGAGCAGTTCTTC. The chain has TRBV5-5 and TRBJ2-1; a possible D gene is TRBD2 (6 bases). Trimming shortened V by 4 bases and J by 6 bases, and 14 bases separated the two germline ends. The length of the CDR3 is 14 residues. The germline gives CDR1 SGHKS, CDR2 YYEKEE (reference sequence).

Here the CDR3 DNA reads TGTGCCTGGGGCCCGGGACAGGGGGCTGATGAAAAACTGTTTTTT. Protein product: CAWGPGQGADEKLFF. The rearrangement joins TRBV30 to TRBJ1-4; 12 nucleotides line up with TRBD1. The trim removed 5 bases at V and 6 bases at J, leaving 7 bases unmatched. This CDR3 contains 15 residues. Per germline, CDR1 GTSNPN and CDR2 SVGIG (reference sequence).

The gene calls are TRBV6-5 and TRBJ2-5; 7 positions agree with TRBD2. The J call may be faulty, since TRBJ2-7 better matches the DNA end. CDR1 MNHEY and CDR2 SVGAGI come from the germline V gene. The length of the CDR3 is 14 residues. The CDR3 here is CASSPGGFSYEQYF. The CDR3 coding sequence is TGTGCCAGCAGCCCCGGGGGGTTCTCCTACGAGCAGTACTTC.

The V call is TRBV19, the J call TRBJ2-7; 9 bases are a match to TRBD1. With V trimmed by 5 bases and J by 2 bases, 7 bases remained unmatched. This CDR3 spans 15 amino acids. Germline-derived CDR1 and CDR2 are LNHDA and SQIVND (reference sequence). Written as DNA, the CDR3 is TGTGCCAGTAGTGTATCCGGGACAGGGACCTACGAGCAGTACTTC. Residues: CASSVSGTGTYEQYF.

The genes are TRBV28 and TRBJ1-2; D unresolved. Germline lookup yields CDR1 MDHEN and CDR2 SYDVKM. The V end was cut by 6 bases, the J end by 8 bases, with 10 bases between. The CDR3 is 11 residues long. The CDR3 is CASSLSRGYTF. In DNA, the CDR3 is TGTGCCAGCAGCCTATCGAGGGGCTACACCTTC.

The chain employs TRBV5-4 and TRBJ1-1; the D gene is possibly TRBD1 (5 bases). The V gene's germline CDR1 is SGHNT and CDR2 YYREEE (reference sequence). V was clipped by 1 base and J by 7 bases, with 14 bases between them. CDR3 length: 14 amino acids. The CDR3 nucleotides are TGTGCCAGCAGCTTGAGGGTGGGGAGGGGTGAAGCTTTCTTT. It codes for CASSLRVGRGEAFF.

The CDR3 coding sequence is TGCGCCAGCAGCCAAGAGAGGGGAGGGTCCTACAATGAGCAGTTCTTC. Protein: CASSQERGGSYNEQFF. The chain links TRBV4-3 to TRBJ2-1, with 7 bases fitting TRBD2. V gave up 0 bases and J gave up 1 base; unmatched junction bases: 3. The germline V gene encodes CDR1 LGHNA and CDR2 YSLEER. The CDR3 runs 16 residues.

The rearrangement links TRBV18 to TRBJ1-2, with TRBD1 as a possible D gene (6 bases). Germline values: CDR1 KGHSH, CDR2 LQKENI. This CDR3 is built from 15 residues. Trimming took 2 bases from V and 6 from J, leaving 16 bases between them. The CDR3: CASSPGAGVPNGYTF. CDR3 nucleotides: TGTGCCAGCTCACCAGGGGCAGGGGTTCCGAATGGCTACACCTTC.

The gene calls are TRBV30 and TRBJ2-5; 8 bases agree with TRBD2. From germline, CDR1 is GTSNPN and CDR2 SVGIG (reference sequence). The V and J ends lost 4 bases and 5 bases, in that order; junction bases with no gene match: 15. This CDR3 has 16 amino acids. The CDR3 reads CAWTTFLGGAGETQYF. CDR3 in DNA: TGTGCCTGGACAACCTTCCTCGGGGGGGCCGGGGAGACCCAGTACTTC.

The genes are TRBV10-3 and TRBJ2-7, with 9 positions matching TRBD1. This CDR3 contains 15 residues. The germline gives CDR1 ENHRY, CDR2 SYGVKD. V lost 2 bases to trimming and J lost 2 bases; unmatched junction nucleotides: 4. CDR3 in DNA: TGTGCCATCAGTGAGCCGGGGACAGGGACCTACGAGCAGTACTTC. Translating gives CAISEPGTGTYEQYF.

This clone has more than one count but fewer than ten. The V and J genes are TRBV19 and TRBJ1-6, with a weak D call TRBD1 (5 bases). The CDR3 has 14 residues. Trimming took 6 bases from V and 7 from J, leaving 13 bases between them. Per the germline V gene, CDR1 is LNHDA and CDR2 is SQIVND (reference sequence). In DNA, the CDR3 is TGTGCCAGTAGCTCCGGGGGGGGAAATTCACCCCTCCACTTT. This gives the protein CASSSGGGNSPLHF.

This clone is a singleton in its sample. The CDR3 DNA reads as TGTGCCAGCGCGGGGGAGCTCGGCGAGCAGTACTTC. It yields the protein CASAGELGEQYF. The chain couples TRBV7-3 to TRBJ2-7; the match to TRBD2 covers 7 bases. CDR3 length equals 12 residues. Losses at the gene ends were 8 bases for V and 6 bases for J; bases not matched to a gene: 7. Germline CDR1 is SGHTA and CDR2 is FQGTGA.

This clone was seen a single time. This chain joins TRBV5-6 and TRBJ2-1; 11 bases agree with TRBD2. CDR1 and CDR2 from the germline V gene are SGHDT and YYEEEE. V gave up 4 bases and J gave up 12 bases; unmatched junction bases: 9. The CDR3 spans 14 residues. The CDR3 loop reads CASSAGTSGGGQFF. CDR3 nucleotides: TGTGCCAGCAGCGCGGGGACTAGCGGAGGTGGGCAGTTCTTC.

V is TRBV28 and J is TRBJ2-1; 10 nucleotides align to TRBD2. Germline V gene sequence: CDR1 MDHEN, CDR2 SYDVKM. This CDR3 comprises 16 residues. V was clipped by 10 bases and J by 7 bases; unmatched bases: 16. In nucleotides, the CDR3 is TGTGCCACCGATCCCCGGACTAGCGGTCCCCGTAATGAGCAGTTCTTC. The encoded protein is CATDPRTSGPRNEQFF.

This rearrangement joins TRBV11-2 to TRBJ2-4; TRBD2 aligns across 7 bases. This CDR3 comprises 15 residues. V lost 4 bases to trimming and J lost 7 bases; unmatched junction nucleotides: 10. CDR1 SGHAT and CDR2 FQNNGV come from the germline V gene. Written as DNA, the CDR3 is TGTGCCAGCAGCTCCCAGCGGGAAGGGTTTAACATTCAGTACTTC. Its protein is CASSSQREGFNIQYF.

The chain is built from TRBV5-1 and TRBJ2-1; 7 bases fit TRBD2. The V gene's germline CDR1 is SGHRS and CDR2 YFSETQ. The CDR3 contains 16 residues. Germline trimming cut 4 bases from V and 8 bases from J; bases unmatched to any gene: 15. The CDR3 coding sequence is TGCGCCAGCAGCCCCAGACTAGCCCAAGGGTACGATGAGCAGTTCTTC. Its translation is CASSPRLAQGYDEQFF.

The CDR3 DNA is TGTGCCAGCAGCGGCAGCGGGCCCTCTAGCACAGATACGCAGTATTTT. Its protein is CASSGSGPSSTDTQYF. The rearrangement uses TRBV5-4 and TRBJ2-3; D perhaps matches TRBD2 (6 bases). Trimming removed 4 bases at V and 0 bases at J, with 15 bases between. The germline V gene has CDR1 SGHNT and CDR2 YYREEE (reference sequence). This CDR3 spans 16 amino acids.

The chain uses TRBV13 and TRBJ2-7, with 12 bases matching TRBD1. Per germline, CDR1 PRHDT and CDR2 FYEKMQ (reference sequence). Trimming at V came to 5 bases and at J to 1 base, leaving 15 bases not matched to a gene. This CDR3 is 19 amino acids long. CDR3 coding DNA: TGTGCCAGCAGCCAGGGCCCCGGGGGGACAGGGGGCCTTTCCTACGAGCAGTACTTC. This codes for CASSQGPGGTGGLSYEQYF.

This clone was detected only a few times. The V and J genes are TRBV2 and TRBJ2-3, with 11 positions matching TRBD2. Germline-derived CDR1 and CDR2 are SNHLY and FYNNEI. With V trimmed by 6 bases and J by 4 bases, 9 bases remained unmatched. This CDR3 has 16 residues. CDR3 protein: CASSKLAGVGADTQYF. CDR3 bases: TGTGCCAGCAGCAAACTAGCGGGGGTAGGCGCAGATACGCAGTATTTT. Based on the CDR3 plus reference TRBV2 and TRBJ2-3, the full variable domain is EPEVTQTPSHQVTQMGQEVILRCVPISNHLYFYWYRQILGQKVEFLVSFYNNEISEKSEIFDDQFSVERPDGSNFTLKIRSTKLEDSAMYFCASSKLAGVGADTQYFGPGTRLTVL.

The J gene is TRBJ1-2, the V gene TRBV18; 11 positions match TRBD1. V was pared by 3 bases and J by 7 bases, with 4 bases of the junction left unmatched. The CDR3 covers 14 residues. CDR1 is KGHSH, CDR2 LQKENI, per germline. CDR3 residues: CASSPQDRGPGYTF. CDR3 sequence (DNA): TGTGCCAGCTCACCCCAGGACAGGGGGCCTGGCTACACCTTC.

This chain links TRBV11-2 with TRBJ2-6; 7 bases are shared with TRBD2. CDR1 SGHAT and CDR2 FQNNGV come from the germline V gene. CDR3 length equals 17 residues. The V segment lost 7 bases and the J segment 2 bases; nucleotides outside the gene matches: 11. The CDR3 region is CASTPWEGSPGANVLTF. CDR3 nucleotides: TGTGCCAGCACCCCATGGGAGGGTAGCCCTGGGGCCAACGTCCTGACTTTC.

V gene TRBV25-1 combines with J gene TRBJ1-5, with TRBD1 matching 7 bases. The CDR3 is 14 residues long. With 1 base clipped from V and 6 bases from J, the junction kept 3 bases outside the gene matches. CDR1 MGHDK and CDR2 SYGVNS come from the germline V gene. The DNA for the CDR3 is TGTGCCAGCAGTGAATCCAGGGGGGTTCAGCCCCAGCATTTT. This sequence encodes CASSESRGVQPQHF.

The chain links TRBV6-6 to TRBJ2-1; D perhaps matches TRBD2 (6 bases). Germline CDR1 MNHNY, CDR2 SVGAGI (reference sequence). V was trimmed by 7 bases and J by 5 bases, leaving 12 bases between them. This CDR3 spans 13 amino acids. This CDR3 reads CASKQDYNNEQFF. The CDR3 DNA reads TGTGCCAGCAAGCAGGACTACAACAATGAGCAGTTCTTC.

This clone showed up just a few times. This sequence joins TRBV19 and TRBJ2-7; D call uncertain. Germline V gene lookup returns CDR1 LNHDA and CDR2 SQIVND (reference sequence). Trimming removed 3 bases from V and 7 bases from J, with 10 bases in between. The CDR3 has 12 amino acids. The CDR3 DNA reads as TGTGCCAGTAGTATCGGTCCTAGGGAGCAGTACTTC. Encoded protein: CASSIGPREQYF.

The chain uses TRBV7-9 and TRBJ2-4; 12 positions match TRBD2. The CDR3 length is 16 residues. The trim removed 7 bases at V and 8 bases at J, leaving 12 bases unmatched. CDR1 SEHNR and CDR2 FQNEAQ come from the germline V gene (reference sequence). CDR3 sequence (DNA): TGTGCCAGCACCCCGCCCGGACTAGCGGGATTCGACATTCAGTACTTC. Amino acids: CASTPPGLAGFDIQYF.

This clone was counted a few times. This chain uses TRBV7-8 with TRBJ2-1, with 9 nucleotides matching TRBD2. Trimming took 5 bases from V and 8 from J; bases not matched to a gene: 10. Germline CDR1 and CDR2: SGHVS and FQNEAQ. There are 15 residues in the CDR3. Here the CDR3 reads CASSIGTSFRYEQFF. CDR3 nucleotide sequence: TGTGCCAGCAGCATTGGGACTAGCTTCCGGTATGAGCAGTTCTTC.

V usage is TRBV9 and J usage is TRBJ1-2; D gene ambiguous. The ends were cut back, 0 bases at V and 3 bases at J, with 9 bases in the middle. Germline V CDR1 and CDR2: SGDLS, YYNGEE. CDR3 length equals 14 residues. In nucleotides, the CDR3 is TGTGCCAGCAGCGTAGGACTGGGTTACTATGGCTACACCTTC. Its protein is CASSVGLGYYGYTF.

This rearrangement joins TRBV6-1 to TRBJ2-1; D might be TRBD2 (5 bases). The CDR3 has 15 amino acids. Trimming cost V 7 bases and J 2 bases, with 15 bases left between them. Germline V gives CDR1 MNHNS, CDR2 SASEGT. In DNA form, the CDR3 reads TGTGCCAGCACCCCCCGGGGTCCCGCCTACAATGAGCAGTTCTTC. Translated, it gives CASTPRGPAYNEQFF.

The V gene is TRBV19, the J gene TRBJ2-5, with a possible D match to TRBD1 (6 bases). This CDR3 is 13 amino acids long. The V gene lost 5 bases and the J gene lost 9 bases, with 16 bases spanning the gap. The V gene's germline CDR1 is LNHDA and CDR2 SQIVND (reference sequence). The CDR3 sequence is CASSGDTLSPQYF. CDR3 nucleotide sequence: TGTGCCAGTAGTGGGGACACGTTGTCGCCCCAGTACTTC.

The chain recombines TRBV25-1 with TRBJ2-3; maybe TRBD1 (5 bases). From germline, CDR1 is MGHDK and CDR2 SYGVNS. V lost 2 bases, J lost 3 bases, and 12 bases lay in between. This CDR3 has 15 amino acids. In DNA, the CDR3 is TGTGCCAGCAGTGAAGGGGCAGTTTCTACAGATACGCAGTATTTT. Translating gives CASSEGAVSTDTQYF.